The 2 T cell receptor beta chains presented below share a single source sample, sequenced in a study of T cell responses to AZD1222 COVID-19 vaccine. Profiled with immunoSEQ multiplex PCR; TCRdb holds only in-frame clones, not every one. The table includes about 79,000 clones, approximately 90% detected once. The sample in question was peripheral blood, obtained on day 0 of MenACWY control vaccination. The receptors come from an adult in good health.

The chain couples TRBV28 to TRBJ1-2; D is possibly TRBD1 (5 bases). The V gene lost 5 bases and the J gene lost 2 bases, with 12 bases spanning the gap. CDR1 and CDR2 from the germline V gene are MDHEN and SYDVKM. The CDR3 spans 14 residues. The CDR3 sequence: CASSPNQGNYGYTF. The CDR3 nucleotides are TGTGCCAGCAGTCCAAATCAGGGAAACTATGGCTACACCTTC.

This chain joins TRBV5-6 and TRBJ1-2, with TRBD1 matching over 7 bases. The J segment lost 5 bases and the V segment lost 4 bases, leaving 8 bases of the junction unmatched. This CDR3 has 14 residues. CDR1 SGHDT and CDR2 YYEEEE come from the germline V gene. CDR3 sequence reads: CASSKGQPTYGYTF. The CDR3 DNA reads as TGTGCCAGCAGCAAGGGACAGCCCACGTATGGCTACACCTTC.